The rows below give T cell receptor beta chains drawn from one sample of a study of memory CD4+ T cells and cytomegalovirus serostatus. Assay used: immunoSEQ multiplex PCR; TCRdb lists only in-frame clones, some missing. Altogether around 45,000 clones are present, 76% being singletons, with the ten largest covering roughly 2%. The sample was memory CD4+ T cells from blood. These receptor sequences come from an adult in good health and CMV-seronegative. The CDR3 runs from the conserved cysteine through the conserved F or W. The D gene is left open where the match is weak. Size is omitted from some rows. Given values are once, few, many or a class for expanded clones.

J,D,V,size,CDR3,DNA
TRBJ1-2,TRBD1,TRBV19,NA,CASGQGIYGYTF,TGTGCCAGCGGACAGGGTATCTATGGCTACACCTTC
TRBJ2-4,NA,TRBV29-1,NA,CSVAVTGAKNIQYF,TGCAGCGTTGCAGTAACAGGAGCCAAAAACATTCAGTACTTC
TRBJ2-7,TRBD1,TRBV7-3,NA,CASSATGTVGEQYF,TGTGCCAGCAGCGCCACCGGGACAGTTGGCGAGCAGTACTTC
TRBJ1-1,NA,TRBV2,once,CASSAPGGTEAFF,TGTGCCAGCAGTGCCCCGGGTGGCACTGAAGCTTTCTTT
TRBJ1-1,NA,TRBV7-9,few,CASSRDPGKVNTEAFF,TGTGCCAGCAGCCGGGACCCAGGGAAGGTTAACACTGAAGCTTTCTTT
TRBJ2-7,TRBD1,TRBV5-5,NA,CASSLGQATYEQYF,TGTGCCAGCAGCCTCGGACAGGCTACCTACGAGCAGTACTTC
TRBJ2-5,NA,TRBV5-1,NA,CASRGVGGQETQYF,TGCGCCAGCAGAGGGGTAGGGGGCCAAGAGACCCAGTACTTC
TRBJ1-3,TRBD1,TRBV5-1,NA,CASSLEQGVNTIYF,TGCGCCAGCAGCTTGGAACAGGGGGTAAACACCATATATTTT
TRBJ1-3,NA,TRBV29-1,NA,CSVAEAFHSGNTIYF,TGCAGCGTTGCCGAGGCGTTTCACTCTGGAAACACCATATATTTT
TRBJ2-1,NA,TRBV5-6,NA,CASSRTALSYNEQFF,TGTGCCAGCAGCCGGACAGCCCTCTCCTACAATGAGCAGTTCTTC
TRBJ2-3,TRBD2,TRBV5-1,NA,CASCRTSDTDTQYF,TGCGCCAGCTGCCGGACTAGCGACACAGATACGCAGTATTTT
TRBJ2-7,TRBD1,TRBV7-3,few,CASSRQGSYEQYF,TGTGCCAGCAGCCGACAGGGTTCCTACGAGCAGTACTTC
TRBJ2-7,TRBD2,TRBV7-2,NA,CASSVGLAGGSLGEQYF,TGTGCCAGCAGCGTGGGACTAGCGGGGGGGAGTCTCGGCGAGCAGTACTTC
TRBJ2-5,NA,TRBV29-1,NA,CSVEFGDSQETQYF,TGCAGCGTTGAGTTTGGGGACTCCCAAGAGACCCAGTACTTC
TRBJ1-6,NA,TRBV28,NA,CASSLDRSEPGWNSPLHF,TGTGCCAGCAGTTTAGATCGGTCAGAGCCCGGGTGGAATTCACCCCTCCACTTT
TRBJ1-6,NA,TRBV6-1,NA,CASSEQQGGGALHF,TGTGCCAGCAGTGAGCAACAGGGAGGTGGGGCCCTCCACTTT
TRBJ1-2,NA,TRBV28,few,CASIAQANYGYTF,TGTGCCAGCATAGCCCAGGCTAACTATGGCTACACCTTC
TRBJ2-7,TRBD2,TRBV7-2,NA,CASSFSGGEDEQYF,TGTGCCAGCAGCTTTAGCGGGGGGGAAGACGAGCAGTACTTC
TRBJ1-1,NA,TRBV6-5,NA,CASRLTWNTEAFF,TGTGCCAGCAGACTGACATGGAACACTGAAGCTTTCTTT
TRBJ1-5,NA,TRBV6-1,NA,CASRGGSSNQPQHF,TGTGCCAGCAGGGGGGGCTCGAGCAATCAGCCCCAGCATTTT
TRBJ1-4,NA,TRBV5-1,NA,CASSVTFSTNEKLFF,TGCGCCAGCAGCGTAACTTTCTCAACTAATGAAAAACTGTTTTTT
TRBJ2-1,NA,TRBV7-6,NA,CASSGGRGEQFF,TGTGCCAGCAGCGGAGGTCGGGGTGAGCAGTTCTTC
TRBJ1-1,NA,TRBV29-1,NA,CSTGGAGMWNTEAFF,TGCAGCACTGGGGGGGCCGGGATGTGGAACACTGAAGCTTTCTTT
TRBJ2-7,NA,TRBV5-1,NA,CASSLDIIYEQYF,TGCGCCAGCAGCTTGGACATAATCTACGAGCAGTACTTC
TRBJ2-3,TRBD2,TRBV5-1,NA,CASSSGGSGSTDTQYF,TGCGCCAGCAGCTCGGGGGGAAGCGGAAGCACAGATACGCAGTATTTT
TRBJ2-3,TRBD2,TRBV7-3,NA,CASSLRRGAGDTQYF,TGTGCCAGCAGCTTAAGGCGGGGGGCTGGAGATACGCAGTATTTT
TRBJ1-2,NA,TRBV11-1,NA,CASSSGPNYGYTF,TGTGCCAGCAGCTCGGGTCCTAACTATGGCTACACCTTC
TRBJ2-7,NA,TRBV4-2,NA,CASSQDPGSSSYEQYF,TGTGCCAGCAGCCAAGATCCAGGATCTAGCTCCTACGAGCAGTACTTC
TRBJ1-1,NA,TRBV6-5,NA,CASSRGQNTEAFF,TGTGCCAGCAGTCGAGGACAAAACACTGAAGCTTTCTTT
TRBJ1-2,NA,TRBV11-2,few,CASSPLSRAGYTF,TGTGCCAGCAGCCCACTGTCCAGGGCTGGCTACACCTTC
TRBJ2-7,TRBD1,TRBV19,medium-sized,CASSTRQGERSYEQYF,TGTGCCAGTAGTACCCGACAGGGGGAGAGGTCTTACGAGCAGTACTTC
TRBJ2-7,NA,TRBV7-8,NA,CASSWTVTYEQYF,TGTGCCAGCAGCTGGACAGTTACCTACGAGCAGTACTTC
TRBJ2-7,NA,TRBV11-3,few,CASSLDGAPSYEQYF,TGTGCCAGCAGCTTAGATGGCGCTCCCTCCTACGAGCAGTACTTC
TRBJ2-2,NA,TRBV5-1,few,CASSSTVNTGELFF,TGCGCCAGCAGCTCGACAGTCAACACCGGGGAGCTGTTTTTT
TRBJ1-1,NA,TRBV6-1,medium-sized,CASSEYVKTEAFF,TGTGCCAGCAGTGAATACGTAAAGACTGAAGCTTTCTTT
TRBJ1-2,NA,TRBV15,NA,CATSRGGQGFYGYTF,TGTGCCACCAGCAGAGGTGGGCAGGGCTTTTATGGCTACACCTTC
TRBJ2-7,TRBD1,TRBV5-1,NA,CASSLYADRGAYEQYF,TGCGCCAGCAGCTTGTACGCGGACAGGGGGGCCTACGAGCAGTACTTC